This TCR beta chain came from a study of control samples from healthy donors and cancer patients. This clone occurred once. The table came from immunoSEQ multiplex PCR; TCRdb's copy has only in-frame clones and leaves some out. The profile shows roughly 95,000 clones, about nine tenths of them singletons. Germline lookup yields CDR1 SGDLS and CDR2 YYNGEE. The CDR3 covers 13 residues. V was clipped by 0 bases and J by 5 bases, with 8 bases between them. The TCR originated in a young woman in good health. Sequencing was performed on blood. The V call is TRBV9, the J call TRBJ2-5; D unclear. DNA of the CDR3: TGTGCCAGCAGCGTAGGATTTTTGGAGACCCAGTACTTC. As protein: CASSVGFLETQYF. Combining the CDR3 with reference TRBV9 and TRBJ2-5 gives the whole variable domain DSGVTQTPKHLITATGQRVTLRCSPRSGDLSVYWYQQSLDQGLQFLIQYYNGEERAKGNILERFSAQQFPDLHSELNLSSLELGDSALYFCASSVGFLETQYFGPGTRLLVL.